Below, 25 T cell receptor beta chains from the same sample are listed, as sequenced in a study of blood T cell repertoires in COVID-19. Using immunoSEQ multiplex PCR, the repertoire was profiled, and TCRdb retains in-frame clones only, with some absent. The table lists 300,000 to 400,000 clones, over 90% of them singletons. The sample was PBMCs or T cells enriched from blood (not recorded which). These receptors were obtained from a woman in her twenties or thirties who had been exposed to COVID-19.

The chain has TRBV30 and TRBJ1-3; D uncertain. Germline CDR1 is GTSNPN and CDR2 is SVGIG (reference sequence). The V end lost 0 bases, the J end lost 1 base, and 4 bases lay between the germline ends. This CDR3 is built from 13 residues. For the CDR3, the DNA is TGTGCCTGGAGTGTACAGTCTGGAAACACCATATATTTT. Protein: CAWSVQSGNTIYF.

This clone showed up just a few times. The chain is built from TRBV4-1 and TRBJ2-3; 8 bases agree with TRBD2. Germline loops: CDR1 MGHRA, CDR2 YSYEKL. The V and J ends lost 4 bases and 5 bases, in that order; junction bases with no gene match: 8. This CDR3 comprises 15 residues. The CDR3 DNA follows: TGCGCCAGCAGCCCCCAATTGGCGGGGGGAGATACGCAGTATTTT. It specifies CASSPQLAGGDTQYF.

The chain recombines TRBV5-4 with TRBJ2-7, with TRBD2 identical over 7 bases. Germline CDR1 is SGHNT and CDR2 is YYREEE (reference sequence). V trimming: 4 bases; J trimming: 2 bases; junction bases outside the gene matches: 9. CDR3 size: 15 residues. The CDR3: CASSAGTMEPYEQYF. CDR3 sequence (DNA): TGTGCCAGCAGCGCCGGGACTATGGAACCCTACGAGCAGTACTTC.

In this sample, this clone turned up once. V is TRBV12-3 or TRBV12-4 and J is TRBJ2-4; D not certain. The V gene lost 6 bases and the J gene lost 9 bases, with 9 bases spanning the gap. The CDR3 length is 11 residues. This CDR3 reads CASSAGGIQYF. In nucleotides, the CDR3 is TGTGCCAGCAGCGCTGGCGGCATTCAGTACTTC.

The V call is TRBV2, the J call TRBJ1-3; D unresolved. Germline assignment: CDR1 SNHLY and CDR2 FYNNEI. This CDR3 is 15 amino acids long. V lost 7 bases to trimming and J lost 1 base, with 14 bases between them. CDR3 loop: CASTSRTGSGNTIYF. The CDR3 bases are TGTGCCAGCACCTCGAGGACGGGGTCTGGAAACACCATATATTTT.

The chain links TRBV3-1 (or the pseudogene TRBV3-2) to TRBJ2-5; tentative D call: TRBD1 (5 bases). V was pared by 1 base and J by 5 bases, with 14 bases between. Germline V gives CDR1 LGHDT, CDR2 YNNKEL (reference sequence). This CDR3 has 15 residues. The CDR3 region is CASSQGGRAVETQYF. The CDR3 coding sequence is TGTGCCAGCAGCCAAGGTGGCAGGGCGGTGGAGACCCAGTACTTC.

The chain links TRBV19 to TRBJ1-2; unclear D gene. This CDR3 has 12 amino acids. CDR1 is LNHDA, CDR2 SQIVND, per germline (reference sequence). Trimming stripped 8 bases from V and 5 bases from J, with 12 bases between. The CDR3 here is CASLGRRYGYTF. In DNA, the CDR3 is TGTGCCAGTCTTGGCAGGCGATATGGCTACACCTTC.

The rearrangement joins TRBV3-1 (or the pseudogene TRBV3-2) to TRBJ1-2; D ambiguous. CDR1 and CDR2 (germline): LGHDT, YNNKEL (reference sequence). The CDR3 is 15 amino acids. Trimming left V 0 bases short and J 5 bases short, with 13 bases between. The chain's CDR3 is CASSQDVEVTYGYTF. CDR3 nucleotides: TGTGCCAGCAGCCAAGATGTCGAAGTGACTTATGGCTACACCTTC.

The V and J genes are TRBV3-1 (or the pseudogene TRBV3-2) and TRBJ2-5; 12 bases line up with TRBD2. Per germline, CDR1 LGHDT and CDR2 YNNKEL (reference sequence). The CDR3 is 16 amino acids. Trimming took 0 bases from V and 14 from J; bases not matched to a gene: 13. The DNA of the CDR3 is TGTGCCAGCAGCCAAGATTGGGTCCTAGCGGGGGGGGCCCTCTACTTC. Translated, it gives CASSQDWVLAGGALYF.

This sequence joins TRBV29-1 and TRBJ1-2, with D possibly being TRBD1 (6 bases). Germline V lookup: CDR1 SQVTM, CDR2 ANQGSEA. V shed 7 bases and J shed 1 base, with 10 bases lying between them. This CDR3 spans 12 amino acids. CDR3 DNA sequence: TGCAGCGCCCGGACAGATAACTATGGCTACACCTTC. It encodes CSARTDNYGYTF.

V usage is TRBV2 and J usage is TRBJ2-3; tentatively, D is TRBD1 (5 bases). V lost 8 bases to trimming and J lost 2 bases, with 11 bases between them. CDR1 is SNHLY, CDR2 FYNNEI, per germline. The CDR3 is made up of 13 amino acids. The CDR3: CASRQPYTDTQYF. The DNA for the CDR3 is TGTGCCAGCCGACAGCCGTACACAGATACGCAGTATTTT.

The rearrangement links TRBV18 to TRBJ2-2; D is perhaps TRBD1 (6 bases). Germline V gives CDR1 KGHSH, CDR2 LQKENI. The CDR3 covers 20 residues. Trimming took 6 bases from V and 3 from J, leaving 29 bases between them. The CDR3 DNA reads TGTGCCAGCTCCTTCCTCTCTATCACTGGCCGGGACACTTACACCGGGGAGCTGTTTTTT. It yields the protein CASSFLSITGRDTYTGELFF.

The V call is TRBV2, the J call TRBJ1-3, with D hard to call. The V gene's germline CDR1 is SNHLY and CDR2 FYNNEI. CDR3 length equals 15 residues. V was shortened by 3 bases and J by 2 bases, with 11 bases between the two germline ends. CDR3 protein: CASSEWAGTGNTIYF. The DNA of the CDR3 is TGTGCCAGCAGTGAGTGGGCAGGCACTGGAAACACCATATATTTT. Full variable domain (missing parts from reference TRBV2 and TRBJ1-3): EPEVTQTPSHQVTQMGQEVILRCVPISNHLYFYWYRQILGQKVEFLVSFYNNEISEKSEIFDDQFSVERPDGSNFTLKIRSTKLEDSAMYFCASSEWAGTGNTIYFGEGSWLTVV.

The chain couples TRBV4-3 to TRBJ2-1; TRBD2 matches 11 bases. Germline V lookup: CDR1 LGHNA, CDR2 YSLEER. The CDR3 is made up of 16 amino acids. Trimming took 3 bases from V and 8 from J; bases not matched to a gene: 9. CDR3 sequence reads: CASSHGTSGWWDEQFF. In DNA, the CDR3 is TGCGCCAGCAGCCATGGGACTAGCGGCTGGTGGGATGAGCAGTTCTTC.

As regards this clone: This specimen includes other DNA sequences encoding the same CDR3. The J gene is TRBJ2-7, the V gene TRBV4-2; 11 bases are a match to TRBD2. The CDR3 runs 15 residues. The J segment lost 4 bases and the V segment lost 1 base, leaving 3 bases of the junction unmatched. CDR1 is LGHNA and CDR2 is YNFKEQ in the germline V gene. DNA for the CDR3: TGTGCCAGCAGCCAAGGACTAGCGGGGTCTTACGAGCAGTACTTC. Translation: CASSQGLAGSYEQYF.

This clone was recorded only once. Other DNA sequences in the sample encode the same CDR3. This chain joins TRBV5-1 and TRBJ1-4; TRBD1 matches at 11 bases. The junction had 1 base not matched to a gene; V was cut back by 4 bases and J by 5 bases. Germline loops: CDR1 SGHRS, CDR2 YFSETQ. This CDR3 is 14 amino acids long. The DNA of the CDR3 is TGCGCCAGCAGCCGGGACAGGGGGAATGAAAAACTGTTTTTT. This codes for CASSRDRGNEKLFF.

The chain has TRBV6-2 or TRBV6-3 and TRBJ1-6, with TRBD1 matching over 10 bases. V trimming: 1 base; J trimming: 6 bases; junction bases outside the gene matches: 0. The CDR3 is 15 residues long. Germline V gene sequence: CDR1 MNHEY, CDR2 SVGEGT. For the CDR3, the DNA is TGTGCCAGCAGTTACTGGGACAGGGGTAATTCACCCCTCCACTTT. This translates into CASSYWDRGNSPLHF.

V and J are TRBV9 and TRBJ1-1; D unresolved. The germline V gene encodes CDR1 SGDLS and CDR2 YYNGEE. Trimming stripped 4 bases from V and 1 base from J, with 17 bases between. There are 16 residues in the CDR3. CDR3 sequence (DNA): TGTGCCAGCAGCTCACCACGACGGGTCAAGAACACTGAAGCTTTCTTT. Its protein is CASSSPRRVKNTEAFF.

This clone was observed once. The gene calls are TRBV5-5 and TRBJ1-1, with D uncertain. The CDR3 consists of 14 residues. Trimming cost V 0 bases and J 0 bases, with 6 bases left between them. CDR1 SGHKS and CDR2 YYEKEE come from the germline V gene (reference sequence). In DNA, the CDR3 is TGTGCCAGCAGCTTGGATCTGTTGAACACTGAAGCTTTCTTT. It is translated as CASSLDLLNTEAFF.

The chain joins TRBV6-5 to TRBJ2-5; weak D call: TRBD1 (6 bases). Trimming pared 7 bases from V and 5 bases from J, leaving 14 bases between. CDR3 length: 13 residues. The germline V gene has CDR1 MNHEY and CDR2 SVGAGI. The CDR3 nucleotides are TGTGCCAGCAAACCGGGACAAGGGGAGACCCAGTACTTC. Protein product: CASKPGQGETQYF.

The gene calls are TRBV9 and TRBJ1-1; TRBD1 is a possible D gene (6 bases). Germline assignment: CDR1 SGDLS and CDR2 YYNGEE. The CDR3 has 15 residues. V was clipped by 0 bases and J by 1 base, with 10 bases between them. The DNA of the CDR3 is TGTGCCAGCAGCGTAGGGAGGACAGCGAACACTGAAGCTTTCTTT. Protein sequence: CASSVGRTANTEAFF.

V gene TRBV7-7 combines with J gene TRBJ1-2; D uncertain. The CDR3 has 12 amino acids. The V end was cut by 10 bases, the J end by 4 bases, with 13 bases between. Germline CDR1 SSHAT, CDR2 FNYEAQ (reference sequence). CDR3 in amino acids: CATYSGIYGYTF. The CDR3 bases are TGTGCCACCTATAGCGGGATCTATGGCTACACCTTC.

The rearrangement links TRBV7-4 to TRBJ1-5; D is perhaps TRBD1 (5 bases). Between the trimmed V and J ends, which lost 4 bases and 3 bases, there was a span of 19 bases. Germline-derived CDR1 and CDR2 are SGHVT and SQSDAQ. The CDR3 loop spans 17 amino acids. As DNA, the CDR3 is TGTGCCAGCAGCTCACCGGGACTCTCAGCTCTCAATCAGCCCCAGCATTTT. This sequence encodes CASSSPGLSALNQPQHF.

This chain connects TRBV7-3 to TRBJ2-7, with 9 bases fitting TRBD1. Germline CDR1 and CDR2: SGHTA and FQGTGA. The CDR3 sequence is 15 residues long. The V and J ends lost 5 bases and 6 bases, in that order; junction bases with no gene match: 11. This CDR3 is CASSQPGQGISEQYF. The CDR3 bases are TGTGCCAGCAGCCAGCCGGGACAGGGCATCAGCGAGCAGTACTTC. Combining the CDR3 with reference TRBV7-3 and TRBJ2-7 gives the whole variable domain GAGVSQTPSNKVTEKGKYVELRCDPISGHTALYWYRQSLGQGPEFLIYFQGTGAADDSGLPNDRFFAVRPEGSVSTLKIQRTERGDSAVYLCASSQPGQGISEQYFGPGTRLTVT.

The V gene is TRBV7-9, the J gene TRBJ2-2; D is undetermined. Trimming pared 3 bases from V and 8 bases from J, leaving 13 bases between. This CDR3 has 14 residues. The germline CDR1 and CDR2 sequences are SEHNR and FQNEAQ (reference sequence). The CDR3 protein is CASSLTPKIGELFF. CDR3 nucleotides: TGTGCCAGCAGCTTGACACCAAAAATTGGGGAGCTGTTTTTT.